These T cell receptor beta chains were read from a single sample in a study of OX40 agonist ivuxolimab in advanced cancers. Repertoires were generated with immunoSEQ multiplex PCR, while TCRdb's copy carries only in-frame clones and drops some. The top ten clones hold 0.7% to 1% of a sample with tens of thousands of clones, 88% of them seen once. Sequenced here: CD4+ or CD8+ T cells sorted from blood, sampled in a trial of the OX40 agonist ivuxolimab. The receptors were gathered from an adult with an advanced solid tumor such as melanoma, head and neck, liver or kidney cancer. Each CDR3 is given with its conserved first and last residue. A D gene is named only where the DNA matches it firmly. Clone size appears in some rows only: once, few, many, or a class for an expanded clone.

>TRBJ2-1|TRBV11-3|TRBD2|.
CASSHTTSGRSGNEQFF
TGTGCCAGCAGCCACACGACTAGCGGGAGAAGTGGGAATGAGCAGTTCTTC
>TRBJ2-1|TRBV2|.|.
CASSELSGVRNEQFF
TGTGCCAGCAGTGAATTGTCAGGGGTAAGAAATGAGCAGTTCTTC
>TRBJ2-7|TRBV10-3|.|.
CAISSNYEQYF
TGTGCCATCAGTTCTAATTACGAGCAGTACTTC
>TRBJ2-7|TRBV5-1|TRBD1|.
CASSLGTGTYEQYF
TGCGCCAGCAGCCTAGGGACAGGGACCTACGAGCAGTACTTC
>TRBJ2-3|TRBV7-2|.|.
CASSWAQGIADTQYF
TGTGCCAGCAGCTGGGCCCAGGGGATAGCAGATACGCAGTATTTT
>TRBJ1-5|TRBV4-1|.|.
CASSLYWDGNQPQHF
TGCGCCAGCAGCCTATATTGGGACGGCAATCAGCCCCAGCATTTT
>TRBJ1-4|TRBV2|.|.
CASSVRSGNEKLFF
TGTGCCAGCAGTGTGAGGAGCGGTAATGAAAAACTGTTTTTT
>TRBJ1-2|TRBV6-6|TRBD1|few
CASSYSGQGEGYTF
TGTGCCAGCAGTTACTCGGGACAGGGTGAGGGCTACACCTTC
>TRBJ1-5|TRBV7-8|.|.
CASSLALGNQSQHF
TGTGCCAGCAGCTTAGCGTTGGGGAATCAGTCCCAGCATTTT
>TRBJ1-2|TRBV27|.|.
CASSPGFRDGFGYTF
TGTGCCAGCAGTCCCGGGTTCCGGGACGGATTCGGCTACACCTTC
>TRBJ2-3|TRBV19|TRBD2|.
CASSPMRTSGRTDTQYF
TGTGCCAGTAGTCCGATGAGGACTAGCGGGAGAACAGATACGCAGTATTTT
>TRBJ1-3|TRBV4-1|.|.
CASSQGGGEGSRNTIYF
TGCGCCAGCAGCCAGGGGGGGGGCGAGGGGTCGAGAAACACCATATATTTT
>TRBJ1-1|TRBV28|TRBD1|.
CASSPSPGTGITEAFF
TGTGCCAGCAGCCCCTCCCCCGGGACAGGGATCACTGAAGCTTTCTTT
>TRBJ2-1|TRBV9|.|few
CASSVGGVEQFF
TGTGCCAGCAGCGTAGGAGGGGTTGAGCAGTTCTTC
>TRBJ2-5|TRBV5-4|.|once
CASTSSGTPGETQYF
TGTGCCAGCACCTCCTCCGGGACTCCGGGAGAGACCCAGTACTTC
>TRBJ2-6|TRBV30|.|.
CARTGFSGANVLTF
TGTGCCCGCACAGGTTTCTCTGGGGCCAACGTCCTGACTTTC
>TRBJ1-5|TRBV5-4|TRBD1|once
CASSLGGTGVQPQHF
TGTGCCAGCAGCTTGGGCGGGACAGGGGTTCAGCCCCAGCATTTT
>TRBJ2-7|TRBV29-1|TRBD1|.
CSVGRDRLSSYEQYF
TGCAGCGTAGGTAGGGACAGGCTAAGCTCCTACGAGCAGTACTTC
>TRBJ2-5|TRBV6-1|TRBD1|.
CASSMDRGLETQYF
TGTGCCAGCAGCATGGACAGGGGGTTGGAGACCCAGTACTTC
>TRBJ1-2|TRBV7-6|TRBD1|.
CASSPQGAEGYTF
TGTGCCAGCAGCCCGCAGGGGGCGGAGGGCTACACCTTC
>TRBJ2-3|TRBV9|TRBD2|.
CASSVAPSGRTDTQYF
TGTGCCAGCAGCGTAGCACCCAGCGGGAGGACAGATACGCAGTATTTT
>TRBJ1-2|TRBV27|.|.
CATSARGGSYGYTF
TGTGCCACTTCTGCGCGGGGGGGCAGCTATGGCTACACCTTC
>TRBJ2-3|TRBV5-1|TRBD2|.
CASSLGAHSGGPFHTDTQYF
TGCGCCAGCAGCTTGGGGGCCCACAGCGGGGGGCCCTTTCACACAGATACGCAGTATTTT
>TRBJ2-7|TRBV29-1|TRBD1|.
CSVEDEGTGKYEQYF
TGCAGCGTTGAAGATGAAGGGACAGGGAAGTACGAGCAGTACTTC
>TRBJ2-7|TRBV28|.|.
CASQGGGGYEQYF
TGTGCCAGTCAGGGGGGGGGAGGCTACGAGCAGTACTTC
>TRBJ2-7|TRBV5-5|.|.
CASSLALSSLNRGEQYF
TGTGCCAGCAGCTTGGCTCTGTCTAGCCTCAACCGGGGCGAGCAGTACTTC
>TRBJ2-6|TRBV5-4|TRBD1|.
CASSSMGQMGSGANVLTF
TGTGCCAGCAGCTCAATGGGACAGATGGGGTCTGGGGCCAACGTCCTGACTTTC
>TRBJ1-4|TRBV6-5|.|.
CASSGPANEKLFF
TGTGCCAGCAGCGGCCCGGCTAATGAAAAACTGTTTTTT
>TRBJ1-5|TRBV16|.|few
CASSPGTGGNQPQHF
TGTGCCAGCAGCCCAGGGACGGGCGGCAATCAGCCCCAGCATTTT
>TRBJ2-2|TRBV7-2|TRBD2|.
CASSLGGTSNTGELFF
TGTGCCAGCAGCTTAGGGGGGACTAGTAACACCGGGGAGCTGTTTTTT
>TRBJ1-2|TRBV19|TRBD1|.
CASSSGTGPNYGYTF
TGTGCCAGTAGTTCCGGGACAGGACCTAACTATGGCTACACCTTC
>TRBJ1-2|TRBV9|.|medium-sized
CASSVGSQDYGYTF
TGTGCCAGCAGCGTAGGTAGTCAGGACTATGGCTACACCTTC
>TRBJ1-4|TRBV7-9|.|.
CASSLDWNNEKLFF
TGTGCCAGCAGCTTAGATTGGAATAATGAAAAACTGTTTTTT
>TRBJ2-7|TRBV9|TRBD1|once
CASSAGQGGSYEQYF
TGTGCCAGCAGCGCAGGACAGGGGGGATCCTACGAGCAGTACTTC
>TRBJ2-3|TRBV7-8|.|.
CASSLTVSTDTQYF
TGTGCCAGCAGCTTGACGGTTAGCACAGATACGCAGTATTTT
>TRBJ1-5|TRBV5-8|.|.
CASSLGSFGNQPQHF
TGTGCCAGCAGCTTGGGCAGCTTCGGCAATCAGCCCCAGCATTTT
>TRBJ2-2|TRBV14|.|.
CASSQGKGNRELFF
TGTGCCAGCAGCCAAGGGAAGGGGAACAGGGAGCTGTTTTTT
>TRBJ2-5|TRBV7-7|.|once
CASSLGGGGQETQYF
TGTGCTAGCAGCTTAGGAGGAGGAGGCCAAGAGACCCAGTACTTC
>TRBJ2-2|TRBV7-2|.|.
CASSKFTLELFF
TGTGCCAGCAGCAAGTTTACGTTAGAGCTGTTTTTT
>TRBJ2-1|TRBV5-1|TRBD2|.
CASRAPGLAGSNEQFF
TGCGCCAGCAGAGCACCGGGACTAGCGGGGTCAAATGAGCAGTTCTTC
>TRBJ1-1|TRBV5-1|.|once
CASSTVTGNTEAFF
TGCGCCAGCAGCACCGTGACAGGGAACACTGAAGCTTTCTTT
>TRBJ2-7|TRBV28|TRBD1|.
CASSLISWDRGYEQYF
TGTGCCAGCAGTTTGATCTCTTGGGACAGGGGCTACGAGCAGTACTTC
>TRBJ2-7|TRBV5-4|TRBD2|.
CASSPGTSGAPLHEQYF
TGTGCCAGCAGCCCTGGGACTAGCGGGGCCCCTCTCCACGAGCAGTACTTC
>TRBJ1-4|TRBV13|.|.
CASSLRRVGAEKLFF
TGTGCCAGCAGCTTAAGGAGGGTCGGGGCTGAAAAACTGTTTTTT
>TRBJ2-3|TRBV7-3|.|few
CASSRDSSTDTQYF
TGTGCCAGCAGTAGGGACTCTAGCACAGATACGCAGTATTTT